The 4 T cell receptor beta chains in this list originate from one sample, sequenced in a study of T-cell reconstitution after alpha-beta-depleted transplantation in children. During its preparation, the TCRbeta library received unique molecular identifiers. Using its own MiXCR run on the PCR reads, TCRdb lists one record per CDR3 protein. The repertoire consists of some 600,000 distinct CDR3 sequences, with roughly 13% occurring once and the leading ten covering about 2.2%. The sample here was PBMCs, mostly from graft donor cells, taken 360 days after TCRalphabeta/CD19-depleted stem cell transplant. All receptors derive from a male patient aged 10 to 17 who had a stem cell transplant for acute myeloid leukemia, so the T cells may come from the graft donor.

There are many counts of this clonotype. The chain is built from TRBV4-2 and TRBJ2-7, with TRBD2 matching 8 bases. Germline V lookup: CDR1 LGHNA, CDR2 YNFKEQ. Trimming at V came to 0 bases and at J to 2 bases, leaving 6 bases not matched to a gene. This CDR3 region has 16 residues. The CDR3 DNA reads TGTGCCAGCAGCCAAGATTGGACTAGCAGAGCCTACGAGCAGTACTTC. This gives the protein CASSQDWTSRAYEQYF.

The CDR3: CASSQSEGRKGQETQYF. CDR3 in DNA: TGCGCCAGCAGTCAATCGGAGGGACGGAAGGGCCAAGAGACCCAGTACTTC. This sequence joins TRBV23-1 and TRBJ2-5, with D perhaps matching TRBD2 (6 bases). TRBV23-1 is recorded as an ORF, its role being uncertain. The V end lost 0 bases, the J end lost 1 base, and 15 bases lay between the germline ends. The CDR3 runs 17 residues.

In its sample, this clonotype was seen a few times. The genes are TRBV25-1 and TRBJ2-3; 7 bases map to TRBD2. This CDR3 is built from 18 residues. Germline CDR1 is MGHDK and CDR2 is SYGVNS. The V segment lost 1 base and the J segment 4 bases; nucleotides outside the gene matches: 14. The CDR3 DNA reads as TGTGCCAGCAGTGAATGGACCAAGGGAGGGTATCGAGCAGATACGCAGTATTTT. Translation gives CASSEWTKGGYRADTQYF.

This clonotype came up many times. The chain is built from TRBV12-3 or TRBV12-4 and TRBJ2-3, with TRBD2 matching over 10 bases. The CDR3 loop spans 16 amino acids. Germline trimming cut 0 bases from V and 3 bases from J; bases unmatched to any gene: 3. Here the CDR3 DNA reads TGTGCCAGCAGTTTAGCGGCTAGCGGGAGAACAGATACGCAGTATTTT. It specifies CASSLAASGRTDTQYF.